A single sample is the source of the 3 T cell receptor beta chains below, sequenced in a study of blood T cells in healthy people across ages. Next came a second PCR, run for about 6 to 12 cycles, which used a sample-barcoded 5' primer along with a J-beta primer mix. TCRdb re-called the 5' RACE reads through MiXCR, storing one row per CDR3 protein. The table shows about 1.6 million distinct CDR3 sequences, with roughly a third occurring only once. Sequencing was performed on blood. Receptors were obtained from a woman in her twenties or thirties in good health.

The table lists this clonotype with many counts. The chain is built from TRBV20-1 and TRBJ2-5; 10 bases line up with TRBD1. The ends lost 3 bases at V and 4 bases at J; junction bases unmatched: 5. This CDR3 has 14 amino acids. Germline values: CDR1 DFQATT, CDR2 SNEGSKA (reference sequence). CDR3 coding DNA: TGCAGTGCTAGTGACAGGGGGCATAGAGAGACCCAGTACTTC. It translates to CSASDRGHRETQYF.

About this clonotype: A read error may produce the germline difference seen at one junction end. The chain combines TRBV7-8 with TRBJ1-6; 10 nucleotides line up with TRBD1. The CDR3 loop spans 16 amino acids. CDR1 and CDR2 from the germline V gene are SGHVS and FQNEAQ. CDR3: CASSSDRGYKNSPLHF. DNA of the CDR3: TGCGCCAGCAGCTCGGACAGGGGGTATAAAAATTCACCCCTCCACTTT.

This clonotype was counted a few times. This rearrangement joins TRBV5-1 to TRBJ2-6; 9 bases are shared with TRBD1. This CDR3 spans 16 amino acids. Germline CDR1 is SGHRS and CDR2 is YFSETQ. V was pared by 4 bases and J by 2 bases, with 4 bases of the junction left unmatched. The CDR3 protein is CASSARQGAGANVLTF. The CDR3 bases are TGCGCCAGCAGCGCCCGACAGGGGGCTGGGGCCAACGTCCTGACTTTC.